This TCR beta chain came from a study of technical replicates of blood from several donors. Germline V gene sequence: CDR1 SGHNT, CDR2 YENEEA. The CDR3 extends over 16 amino acids. V dropped 0 bases and J dropped 4 bases, with 13 bases sitting between them. Sequencing was performed with immunoSEQ multiplex PCR; in TCRdb, only in-frame clones are kept and a portion is missing. Among approximately 77,000 clones listed, 85% to 95% were seen once. Sequencing input: T cells isolated from PBMCs. The sequence came from a human donor in good health. The chain recombines TRBV11-3 with TRBJ2-1; TRBD1 might be the D (5 bases). CDR3 region: CASSLEPGPVYNEQFF. The DNA of the CDR3 is TGTGCCAGCAGCTTAGAACCAGGGCCCGTATACAATGAGCAGTTCTTC.